Described below is a single TCR beta chain sequence and its context. The antigen it binds to is not known. There are no base qualities to consult, and no much larger clone falls within one base. To sequence the TCRbeta CDR3 region, genomic DNA was isolated from the sorted cells. TCRbeta CDR3 regions were sequenced using the immunoSEQ Assay. TCRdb's version of the immuneACCESS table is confined to in-frame rearrangements and falls short of the full clone set. An unresolved V gene accounts for under half of the shortfall where checked; the remainder is of unknown origin. In this sample the table shows roughly 100,000 clones, 90% to 97% of which occur a single time. 2% of the sample belongs to the ten largest clones. The entry originates in a study of OX40 agonist ivuxolimab in advanced cancers. About the study as a whole: Ivuxolimab, which targeted the costimulatory receptor OX40 (CD134), was an agonistic, fully human IgG2 monoclonal antibody. Intravenous ivuxolimab was administered to patients every 2 weeks at six dose levels: 0.01, 0.1, 0.3, 1.5, 3 and 10 mg/kg. Among the 50 to 55 dose-escalation patients, approximately 20 had hepatocellular carcinoma, about 15 melanoma, 9 renal cell carcinoma and 9 head and neck cancer. The dose-escalation cohort was about 83% male with a mean age of around 62 years, ranging from roughly 20 to 85. Prior anti-PD-1, anti-PD-L1 or anti-CTLA-4 therapy was permitted, and roughly two fifths of dose-escalation patients had received checkpoint inhibitors. Three dose-escalation patients achieved partial responses, one with hepatocellular carcinoma and two with cutaneous melanoma. Peripheral TCRbeta sequencing aimed to test whether ivuxolimab altered TCR sequence diversity and caused clonal T-cell expansion. The monotherapy dose-escalation portion (N ≈ 50 patients) of the phase I ivuxolimab trial is reported in the paper.

The germline V gene gives CDR1 as SGHAT and CDR2 as FQNNGV. V loses 5 bases, J loses 7 bases, and the germline ends lie 18 bases apart. The CDR3 numbers 14 residues from cysteine through phenylalanine. The kept DNA is CDR3 alone, 42 bases in frame from the first base. The trial excluded patients who had a history of autoimmune disease or who were on systemic immunosuppression. In every dose cohort, peripheral blood was drawn for TCR sequencing at baseline, cycle 4 day 1, and cycle 7 day 1. Samples were obtained from an open-label, multicenter, first-in-human phase I dose-escalation trial of ivuxolimab. Adults with locally advanced or metastatic head and neck squamous cell, hepatocellular, melanoma or renal cell carcinoma were enrolled in the trial. Before TCR sequencing, CD4+ T cells and CD8+ T cells from peripheral blood were sorted into separate populations. Points the paper makes about the study in general: After ivuxolimab, more expanded clones were found on average in CD8+ T cells than in CD4+ T cells. At doses from 0.1 to 3.0 mg/kg, clonal expansion was seen in both CD4+ and CD8+ blood T cells between baseline and week 6. The antigen specificity of the clonally expanded peripheral T cells was not determined. Low levels of normalized T-cell clonal expansion were also shown by some nonresponding patients. Partial responders in the 0.1-3.0 mg/kg groups had among the lowest normalized peripheral clonal expansion, especially among CD8+ T cells.

The TCR comes from an adult with an advanced solid tumor such as melanoma, head and neck, liver or kidney cancer. The chain is made from TRBV11-2 and TRBJ2-7; perhaps TRBD1 is the D gene, with 6 bases matching. The sample was CD4+ or CD8+ T cells sorted from blood, taken in a trial of the OX40 agonist ivuxolimab. The CDR3 reads as follows: CASSHRTGSGEQYF. The DNA sequence is given as TGTGCCAGCAGCCACAGAACAGGGTCGGGAGAGCAGTACTTC.